These T cell receptor beta chains were read from a single sample in a study of cytomegalovirus exposure and HLA in healthy donors. Generated by immunoSEQ multiplex PCR, the TCRdb table keeps only in-frame clones and is missing some. The table shows roughly 70,000 clones, with just over 75% occurring only once. The sequencing sample was made of PBMCs. These receptors were obtained from a man over 45 in good health and CMV-seronegative. The CDR3 runs from the conserved cysteine through the conserved F or W. A D gene is named only where the DNA matches it firmly. Some rows have no size entry. The others give once, few or many, or a class for an expanded clone.

d_gene: NA; j_gene: TRBJ1-5; v_gene: TRBV2; abundance: NA; CDR3aa: CASSARVLGDQPQHF; CDR3nt: TGTGCCAGCAGTGCCAGGGTGCTAGGTGATCAGCCCCAGCATTTT
d_gene: NA; j_gene: TRBJ1-2; v_gene: TRBV30; abundance: NA; CDR3aa: CAWMLGRGYTF; CDR3nt: TGTGCCTGGATGTTGGGGAGAGGCTACACCTTC
d_gene: NA; j_gene: TRBJ1-5; v_gene: TRBV30; abundance: NA; CDR3aa: CAWSFGSAGNQPQHF; CDR3nt: TGTGCCTGGAGTTTTGGGTCGGCGGGCAATCAGCCCCAGCATTTT
d_gene: TRBD2; j_gene: TRBJ2-3; v_gene: TRBV28; abundance: once; CDR3aa: CASTKGGLAAADTQYF; CDR3nt: TGTGCCAGCACTAAAGGGGGACTAGCAGCTGCTGATACGCAGTATTTT
d_gene: TRBD1; j_gene: TRBJ1-1; v_gene: TRBV19; abundance: NA; CDR3aa: CASNDRDRGMNTEAFF; CDR3nt: TGTGCCAGTAACGACCGGGACAGGGGGATGAACACTGAAGCTTTCTTT
d_gene: NA; j_gene: TRBJ1-3; v_gene: TRBV23-1; abundance: NA; CDR3aa: CASVDSSGNTIYF; CDR3nt: TGCGCCAGCGTTGATAGCTCTGGAAACACCATATATTTT
d_gene: TRBD2; j_gene: TRBJ2-7; v_gene: TRBV10-1; abundance: once; CDR3aa: CASSDQASGDYEQYF; CDR3nt: TGCGCCAGCAGTGACCAGGCTAGCGGGGACTACGAGCAGTACTTC
d_gene: NA; j_gene: TRBJ2-7; v_gene: TRBV4-1; abundance: NA; CDR3aa: CASSQVGGYEQYF; CDR3nt: TGCGCCAGCAGCCAAGTAGGGGGCTACGAGCAGTACTTC
d_gene: NA; j_gene: TRBJ1-2; v_gene: TRBV28; abundance: few; CDR3aa: CASSLEQDWGGYTF; CDR3nt: TGTGCCAGCAGTTTAGAACAGGATTGGGGTGGCTACACCTTC
d_gene: TRBD1; j_gene: TRBJ2-7; v_gene: TRBV2; abundance: NA; CDR3aa: CASNRQGVGEQYF; CDR3nt: TGTGCCAGCAACCGACAGGGGGTGGGTGAGCAGTACTTC
d_gene: TRBD2; j_gene: TRBJ2-5; v_gene: TRBV4-1; abundance: NA; CDR3aa: CASSRDTSGLQETQYF; CDR3nt: TGCGCCAGCAGCCGCGACACTAGCGGGCTACAAGAGACCCAGTACTTC
d_gene: TRBD2; j_gene: TRBJ2-3; v_gene: TRBV6-5; abundance: NA; CDR3aa: CASSAWAGASDTQYF; CDR3nt: TGTGCCAGCAGTGCCTGGGCGGGAGCCTCAGATACGCAGTATTTT